Listed below are T cell receptor beta chains from one sample, sequenced in a study of blood T cells in healthy people across ages. In TCRdb, the 5' RACE reads were re-called with MiXCR into one record per CDR3 protein. The sample holds around 780,000 distinct CDR3 sequences, roughly three fifths seen once. Material for sequencing was blood. The receptors were gathered from a man between 35 and 55 years old in good health. CDR3s leave out the opening cysteine and the closing phenylalanine or tryptophan. Fields, in order: J gene, V gene, clone size, CDR3 protein. Clone size is shown for a subset of rows, as once, few, many or a class of expanded clone.

TRBJ2-1	TRBV2	-	ASSGSTGVNNEQF
TRBJ2-5	TRBV27	-	ASKTSYNEQY
TRBJ1-2	TRBV3-1	-	ASSQDLMVRGYGYT
TRBJ1-6	TRBV3-1	-	ASSHGLSSYNSPLH
TRBJ2-1	TRBV7-2	once	ASSFDLWGQF
TRBJ2-1	TRBV2	-	ASSEEVGAGEEQF
TRBJ2-1	TRBV5-1	-	ASSLEVDRYNEQF
TRBJ2-7	TRBV27	-	ASDAGEPYEQY
TRBJ2-1	TRBV5-5	-	ASSLVRDSSYNEQF
TRBJ2-7	TRBV9	few	ASSPGASGSHRNSYEQY
TRBJ1-2	TRBV20-1	-	SAFSGLEVYGYT
TRBJ1-2	TRBV7-9	-	ASRSGQGTYGYT
TRBJ2-2	TRBV7-9	-	ASSFVSGTGELF